This T cell receptor (beta chain) is drawn from a study of blood T cell repertoires in COVID-19. Study details: COVID-19 samples collected from the United States, Italy and Spain covered acute and convalescent phases. Sources were T cells, B-cell-depleted T cells, or PBMCs; the material itself was cDNA or gDNA.

The CDR3 totals 14 residues. In germline, CDR1 is ENHRY, CDR2 SYGVKD. The V gene end was trimmed by 7 bases and the J gene end by 1 base; junction bases not matched to a gene: 6. This clone was recorded a few times. In the study's own analysis: Reference gene primers were amplified, and this amplification served to estimate nucleated cell counts. Libraries were prepared by immunoSEQ multiplex PCR; TCRdb keeps only in-frame clonotypes and omits some of them. Clone size and V and J calls were adopted from that table, with D and trimming inferred from the DNA. This sample has 110,000 or so clones, with under 90% found just once.

The V gene is TRBV10-3, the J gene TRBJ1-1; TRBD1 aligns across 7 bases. This clonotype was obtained from a man between 60 and 75 years old with acute or convalescent COVID-19. Sequencing input: peripheral blood. CDR3 in DNA: TGTGCCATCACCGGGGACAGCTGGAACACTGAAGCTTTCTTT. It translates to CAITGDSWNTEAFF.